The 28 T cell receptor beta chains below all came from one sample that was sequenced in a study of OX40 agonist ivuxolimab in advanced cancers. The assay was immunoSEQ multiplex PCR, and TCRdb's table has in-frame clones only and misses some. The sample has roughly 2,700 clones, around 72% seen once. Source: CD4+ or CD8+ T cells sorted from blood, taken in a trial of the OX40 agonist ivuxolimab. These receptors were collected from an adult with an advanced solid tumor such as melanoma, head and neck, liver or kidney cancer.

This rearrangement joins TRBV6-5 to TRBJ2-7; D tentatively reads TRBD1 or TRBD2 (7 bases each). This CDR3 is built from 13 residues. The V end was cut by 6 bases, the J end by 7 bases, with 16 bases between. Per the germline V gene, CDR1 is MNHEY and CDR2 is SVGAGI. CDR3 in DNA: TGTGCCAGCAGCACCGGGACAGCGGGAGAGCAGTACTTC. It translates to CASSTGTAGEQYF.

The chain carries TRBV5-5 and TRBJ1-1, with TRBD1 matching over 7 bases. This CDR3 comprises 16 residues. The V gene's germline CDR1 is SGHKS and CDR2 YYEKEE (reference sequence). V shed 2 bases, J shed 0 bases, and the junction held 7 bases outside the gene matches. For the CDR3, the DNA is TGTGCCAGCAGCTTCCGACAGGGAGGAATGAACACTGAAGCTTTCTTT. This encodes CASSFRQGGMNTEAFF. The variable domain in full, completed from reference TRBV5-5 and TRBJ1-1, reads DAGVTQSPTHLIKTRGQQVTLRCSPISGHKSVSWYQQVLGQGPQFIFQYYEKEERGRGNFPDRFSARQFPNYSSELNVNALLLGDSALYLCASSFRQGGMNTEAFFGQGTRLTVV.

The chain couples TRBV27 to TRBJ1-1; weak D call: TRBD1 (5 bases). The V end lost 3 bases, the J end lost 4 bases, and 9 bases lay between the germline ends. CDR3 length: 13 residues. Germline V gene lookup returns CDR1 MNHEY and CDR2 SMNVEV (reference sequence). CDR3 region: CASSFTGPTEAFF. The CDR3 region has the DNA TGTGCCAGCAGTTTTACGGGACCCACTGAAGCTTTCTTT.

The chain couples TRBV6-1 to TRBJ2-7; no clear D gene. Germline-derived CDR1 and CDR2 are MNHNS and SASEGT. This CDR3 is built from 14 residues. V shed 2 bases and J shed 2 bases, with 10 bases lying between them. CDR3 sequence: CASSEFQAPYEQYF. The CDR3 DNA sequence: TGTGCCAGCAGTGAATTCCAGGCTCCCTACGAGCAGTACTTC.

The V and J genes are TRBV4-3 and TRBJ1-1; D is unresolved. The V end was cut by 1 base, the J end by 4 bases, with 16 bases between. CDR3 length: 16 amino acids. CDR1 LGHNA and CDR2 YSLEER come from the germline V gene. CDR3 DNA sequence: TGCGCCAGCAGCCAAGTAGTGGACGCACTATTCACTGAAGCTTTCTTT. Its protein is CASSQVVDALFTEAFF.

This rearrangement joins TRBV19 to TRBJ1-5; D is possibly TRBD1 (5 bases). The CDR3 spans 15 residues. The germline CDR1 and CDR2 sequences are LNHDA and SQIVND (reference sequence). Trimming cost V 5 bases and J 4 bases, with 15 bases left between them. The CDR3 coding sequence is TGTGCCAGTAGTTGGAGGAGGGACCCGAATCAGCCCCAGCATTTT. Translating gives CASSWRRDPNQPQHF.

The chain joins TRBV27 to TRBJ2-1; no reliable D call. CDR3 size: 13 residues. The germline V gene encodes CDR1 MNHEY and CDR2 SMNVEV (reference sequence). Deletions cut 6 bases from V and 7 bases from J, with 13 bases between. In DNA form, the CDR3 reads TGTGCCAGCAGCACCGGGCCCACGAATGAGCAGTTCTTC. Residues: CASSTGPTNEQFF.

This CDR3 is CASSKAGQKGELFF. The DNA of the CDR3 is TGTGCCAGCAGCAAAGCGGGTCAGAAGGGTGAGCTGTTTTTT. The chain uses TRBV21-1 and TRBJ2-2. TRBV21-1 is labeled a pseudogene. The CDR3 extends over 14 amino acids.

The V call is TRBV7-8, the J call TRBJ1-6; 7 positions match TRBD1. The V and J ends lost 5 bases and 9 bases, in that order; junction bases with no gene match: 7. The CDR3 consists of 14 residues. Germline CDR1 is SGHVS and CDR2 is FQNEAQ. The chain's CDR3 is CASSPGQESSPLHF. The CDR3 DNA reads TGTGCCAGCAGCCCTGGACAGGAGAGTTCACCCCTCCACTTT.

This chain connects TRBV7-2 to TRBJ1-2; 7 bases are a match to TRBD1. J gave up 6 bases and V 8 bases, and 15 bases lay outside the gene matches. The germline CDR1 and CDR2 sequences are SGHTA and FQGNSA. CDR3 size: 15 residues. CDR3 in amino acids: CASRDRDRGWDGYTF. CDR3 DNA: TGTGCCAGCCGCGACCGGGACAGAGGTTGGGATGGCTACACCTTC.

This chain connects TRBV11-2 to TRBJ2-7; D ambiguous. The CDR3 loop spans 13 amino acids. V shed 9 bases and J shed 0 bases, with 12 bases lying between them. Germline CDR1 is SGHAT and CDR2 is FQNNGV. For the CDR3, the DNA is TGTGCCAGTGTTAGGAGTAGCTCCTACGAGCAGTACTTC. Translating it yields CASVRSSSYEQYF.

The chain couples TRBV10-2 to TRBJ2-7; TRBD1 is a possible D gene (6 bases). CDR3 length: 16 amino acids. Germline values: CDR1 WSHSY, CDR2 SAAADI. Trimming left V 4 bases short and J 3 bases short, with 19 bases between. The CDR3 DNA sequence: TGCGCCAGCAGTGGCCAGACAGGTAGTCTTCGCTACGAGCAGTACTTC. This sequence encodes CASSGQTGSLRYEQYF.

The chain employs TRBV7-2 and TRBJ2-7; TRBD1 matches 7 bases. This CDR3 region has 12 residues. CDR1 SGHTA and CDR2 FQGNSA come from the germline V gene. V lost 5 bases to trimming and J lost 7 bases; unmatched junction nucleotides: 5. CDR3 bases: TGTGCCAGCAGCACGACAGGGTGGGAGCAGTACTTC. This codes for CASSTTGWEQYF.

The CDR3: CASSLDSSSYNEQFF. Written as DNA, the CDR3 is TGCGCCAGCAGCCTGGACTCGAGCTCCTACAATGAGCAGTTCTTC. This chain joins TRBV4-3 and TRBJ2-1; D might be TRBD2 (5 bases). V lost 4 bases to trimming and J lost 0 bases, with 10 bases between them. Germline loops: CDR1 LGHNA, CDR2 YSLEER. This CDR3 spans 15 amino acids.

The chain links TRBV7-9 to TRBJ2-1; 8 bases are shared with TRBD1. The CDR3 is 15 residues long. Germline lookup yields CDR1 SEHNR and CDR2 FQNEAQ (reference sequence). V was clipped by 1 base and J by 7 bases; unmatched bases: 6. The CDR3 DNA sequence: TGTGCCAGCAGCTTAGGAGGACAGGGTTGGAATGAGCAGTTCTTC. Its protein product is CASSLGGQGWNEQFF.

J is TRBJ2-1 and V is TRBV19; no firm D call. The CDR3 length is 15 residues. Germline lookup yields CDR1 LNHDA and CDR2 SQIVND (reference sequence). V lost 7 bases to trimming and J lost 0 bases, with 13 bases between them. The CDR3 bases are TGTGCCAGTACCCCGGACCCAAACTCCTACAATGAGCAGTTCTTC. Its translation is CASTPDPNSYNEQFF.

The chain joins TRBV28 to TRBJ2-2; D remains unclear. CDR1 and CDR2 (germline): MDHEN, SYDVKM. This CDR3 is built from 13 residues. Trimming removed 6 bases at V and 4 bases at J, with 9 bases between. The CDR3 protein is CASRLGPTGELFF. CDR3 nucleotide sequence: TGTGCCAGCAGGCTTGGACCCACCGGGGAGCTGTTTTTT.

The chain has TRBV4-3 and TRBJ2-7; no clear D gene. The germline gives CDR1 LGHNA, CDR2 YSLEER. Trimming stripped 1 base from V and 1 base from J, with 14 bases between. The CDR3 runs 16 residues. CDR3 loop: CASSQAFGPSSYEQYF. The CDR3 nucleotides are TGCGCCAGCAGCCAAGCATTCGGTCCATCGTCCTACGAGCAGTACTTC.

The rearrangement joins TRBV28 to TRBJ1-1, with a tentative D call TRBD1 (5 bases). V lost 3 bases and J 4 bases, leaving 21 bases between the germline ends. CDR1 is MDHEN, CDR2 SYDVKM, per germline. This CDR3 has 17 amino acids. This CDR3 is CASSFRSLAGYGTEAFF. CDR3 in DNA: TGTGCCAGCAGTTTCCGCTCATTAGCAGGGTACGGCACTGAAGCTTTCTTT.

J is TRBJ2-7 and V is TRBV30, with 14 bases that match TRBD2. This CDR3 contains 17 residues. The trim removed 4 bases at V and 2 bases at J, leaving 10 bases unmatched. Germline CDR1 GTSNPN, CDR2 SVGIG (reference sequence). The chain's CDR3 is CAWILTRTSGGTYEQYF. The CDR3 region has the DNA TGTGCCTGGATCTTGACGAGGACTAGCGGGGGGACCTACGAGCAGTACTTC. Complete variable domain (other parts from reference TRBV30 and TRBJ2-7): SQTIHQWPATLVQPVGSPLSLECTVEGTSNPNLYWYRQAAGRGLQLLFYSVGIGQISSEVPQNLSASRPQDRQFILSSKKLLLSDSGFYLCAWILTRTSGGTYEQYFGPGTRLTVT.

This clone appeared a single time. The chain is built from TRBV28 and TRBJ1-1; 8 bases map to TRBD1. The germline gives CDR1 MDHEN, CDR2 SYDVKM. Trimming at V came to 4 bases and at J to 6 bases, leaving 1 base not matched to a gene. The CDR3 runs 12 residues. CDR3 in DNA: TGTGCCAGCAGTTCGACAGGGGCTGAAGCTTTCTTT. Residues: CASSSTGAEAFF. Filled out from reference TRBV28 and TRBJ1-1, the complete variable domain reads DVKVTQSSRYLVKRTGEKVFLECVQDMDHENMFWYRQDPGLGLRLIYFSYDVKMKEKGDIPEGYSVSREKKERFSLILESASTNQTSMYLCASSSTGAEAFFGQGTRLTVV.

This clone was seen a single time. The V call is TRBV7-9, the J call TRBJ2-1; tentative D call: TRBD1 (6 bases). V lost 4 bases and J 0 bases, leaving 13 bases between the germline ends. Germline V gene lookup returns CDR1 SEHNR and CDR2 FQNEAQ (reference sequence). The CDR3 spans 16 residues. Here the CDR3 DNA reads TGTGCCAGCAGCTCCCCCGGACAGCCCTCCTACAATGAGCAGTTCTTC. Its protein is CASSSPGQPSYNEQFF.

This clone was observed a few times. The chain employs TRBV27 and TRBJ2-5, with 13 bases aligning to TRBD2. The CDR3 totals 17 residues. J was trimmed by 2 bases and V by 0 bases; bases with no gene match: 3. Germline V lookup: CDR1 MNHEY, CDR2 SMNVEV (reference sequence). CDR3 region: CASSLSGGLAGQETQYF. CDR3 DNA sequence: TGTGCCAGCAGTTTATCGGGGGGACTAGCGGGACAAGAGACCCAGTACTTC.

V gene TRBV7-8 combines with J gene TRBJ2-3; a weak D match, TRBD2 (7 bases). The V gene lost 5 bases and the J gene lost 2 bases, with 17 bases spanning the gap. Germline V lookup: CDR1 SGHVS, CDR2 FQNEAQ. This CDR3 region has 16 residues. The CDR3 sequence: CASSPYGGGLTDTQYF. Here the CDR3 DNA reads TGTGCCAGCAGCCCCTATGGGGGGGGCCTCACAGATACGCAGTATTTT.

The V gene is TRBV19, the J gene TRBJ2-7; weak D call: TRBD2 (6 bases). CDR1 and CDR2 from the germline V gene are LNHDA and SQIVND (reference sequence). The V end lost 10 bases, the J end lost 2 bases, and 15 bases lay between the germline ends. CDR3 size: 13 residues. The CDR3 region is CATSPEGTYEQYF. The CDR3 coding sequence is TGTGCCACATCGCCGGAGGGTACCTACGAGCAGTACTTC.

CDR3 residues: CASSLDPDSGNTIYF. The CDR3 nucleotides read TGCGCCAGCAGCTTGGATCCGGACTCTGGAAACACCATATATTTT. The V call is TRBV5-1, the J call TRBJ1-3; no firm D call. Germline V gives CDR1 SGHRS, CDR2 YFSETQ. This CDR3 spans 15 amino acids. The V end lost 0 bases, the J end lost 0 bases, and 7 bases lay between the germline ends.

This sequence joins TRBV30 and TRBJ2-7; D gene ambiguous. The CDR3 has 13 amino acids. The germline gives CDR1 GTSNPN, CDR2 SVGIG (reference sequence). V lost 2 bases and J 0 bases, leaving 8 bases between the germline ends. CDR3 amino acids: CAWSSPNSYEQYF. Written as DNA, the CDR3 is TGTGCCTGGAGTTCTCCGAACTCCTACGAGCAGTACTTC.

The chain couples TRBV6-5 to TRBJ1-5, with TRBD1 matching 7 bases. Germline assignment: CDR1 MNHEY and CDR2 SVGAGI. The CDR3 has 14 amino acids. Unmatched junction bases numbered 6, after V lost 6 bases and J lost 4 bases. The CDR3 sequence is CASRRTGRNQPQHF. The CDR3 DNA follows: TGTGCCAGCAGACGGACAGGCAGGAATCAGCCCCAGCATTTT.